This T cell receptor (beta chain) was profiled in a study of tumor and adjacent non-tumor tissue in lung cancer. For the study at large: The cohort had about a dozen adenocarcinoma, a couple of squamous cell and 1 small cell patients.

Study outcomes and limitations: Top 100 clones took a larger repertoire share in normal lung. Shorter survival was associated with higher TCR diversity in tumors. TCR diversity was significantly greater in tumor than normal lung tissue.

Comment on this clonotype: The antigen remains undetermined. One junction end does not reproduce the germline sequence, and a read error may be involved.

The template was RNA from unsorted bulk tissue. CDR1 is SGHNT and CDR2 is YENEEA in the germline V gene. This CDR3 spans 16 amino acids. TCRbeta libraries were built with three rounds of nested PCR, modified from ARM-PCR. TCRdb analysed the multiplex PCR reads with MiXCR anew, one entry per CDR3 protein. Of approximately 140,000 distinct CDR3 sequences in the sample, around 61% were seen once. Sequencing used lung tumor tissue. V gene TRBV11-3 combines with J gene TRBJ2-2, with D possibly matching TRBD2 (5 bases). The clonotype originates from a man between 60 and 70 years old with small cell lung cancer. CDR3 protein: CASSPGLFSGTGELCF. DNA of the CDR3: TGTGCCAGCAGCCCTGGCCTATTTAGTGGCACCGGGGAGTTGTGTTTT.